This paragraph covers one TCR beta chain sequence. Its cognate antigen is unknown. Expressed TCRB transcripts were sequenced because the entire RNA isolate underwent reverse transcription. TCRdb keeps only in-frame clones here, not all; method: immunoSEQ multiplex PCR. The data contain 40,000 to 45,000 clones, over 60% of them singletons. These data belong to a study of beta chain features in type 1 diabetes. General study findings and limits: Significant though moderate, a shortening of TCRB CDR3s appeared in all four CD4+ subsets of Type 1 diabetes patients.

The TCR was taken from a woman aged 18-29 years with type 1 diabetes. The material sequenced was Tregs from blood.

CDR3 sequence (DNA): TGTGCCAGCAGCCCTCCCCAGGGAAAGCCCCAGCATTTT. Its protein product is CASSPPQGKPQHF. The chain is built from TRBV7-2 and TRBJ1-5; D is possibly TRBD1 (5 bases). Germline-derived CDR1 and CDR2 are SGHTA and FQGNSA. Trimming cost V 5 bases and J 8 bases, with 13 bases left between them. CDR3 length: 13 residues.